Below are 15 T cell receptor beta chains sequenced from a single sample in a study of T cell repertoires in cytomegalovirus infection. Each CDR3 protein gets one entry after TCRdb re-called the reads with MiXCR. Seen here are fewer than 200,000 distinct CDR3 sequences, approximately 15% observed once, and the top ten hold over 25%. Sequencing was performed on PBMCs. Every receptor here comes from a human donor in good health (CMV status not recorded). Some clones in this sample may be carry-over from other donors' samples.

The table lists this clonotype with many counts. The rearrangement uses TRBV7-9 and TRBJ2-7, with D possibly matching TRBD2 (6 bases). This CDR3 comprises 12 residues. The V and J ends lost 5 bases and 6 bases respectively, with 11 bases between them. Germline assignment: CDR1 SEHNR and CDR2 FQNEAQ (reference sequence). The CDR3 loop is CASSRPGSEQYF. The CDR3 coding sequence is TGTGCCAGCAGCCGTCCCGGGAGCGAGCAGTACTTC.

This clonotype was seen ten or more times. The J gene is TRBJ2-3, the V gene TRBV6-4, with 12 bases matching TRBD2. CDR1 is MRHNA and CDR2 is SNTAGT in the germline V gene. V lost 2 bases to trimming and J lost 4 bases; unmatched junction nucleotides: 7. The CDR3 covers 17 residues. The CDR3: CASSDETSGSGADTQYF. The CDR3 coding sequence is TGTGCCAGCAGTGACGAGACTAGCGGGAGCGGAGCAGATACGCAGTATTTT.

The CDR3 sequence is CASSERGPSNQPQHF. The CDR3 nucleotides read TGTGCCAGCAGCGAGCGGGGGCCAAGCAATCAGCCCCAGCATTTT. This chain connects TRBV2 to TRBJ1-5; the D gene is possibly TRBD1 (6 bases). V was pared by 6 bases and J by 1 base, with 13 bases between. This CDR3 spans 15 amino acids. Germline V gene sequence: CDR1 SNHLY, CDR2 FYNNEI.

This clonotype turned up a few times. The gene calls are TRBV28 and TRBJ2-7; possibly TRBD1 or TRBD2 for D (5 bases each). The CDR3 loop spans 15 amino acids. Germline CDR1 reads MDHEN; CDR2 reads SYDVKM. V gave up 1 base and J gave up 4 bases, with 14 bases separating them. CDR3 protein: CASSLFGTLSYEQYF. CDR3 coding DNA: TGTGCCAGCAGTTTATTCGGGACCCTCTCATACGAGCAGTACTTC.

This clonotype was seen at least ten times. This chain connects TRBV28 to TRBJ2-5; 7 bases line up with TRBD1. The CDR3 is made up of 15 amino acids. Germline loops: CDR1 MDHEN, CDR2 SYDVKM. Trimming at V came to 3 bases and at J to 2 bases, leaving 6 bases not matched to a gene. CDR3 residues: CASSFRDSQQETQYF. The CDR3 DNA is TGTGCCAGCAGTTTTCGGGACAGTCAACAAGAGACCCAGTACTTC.

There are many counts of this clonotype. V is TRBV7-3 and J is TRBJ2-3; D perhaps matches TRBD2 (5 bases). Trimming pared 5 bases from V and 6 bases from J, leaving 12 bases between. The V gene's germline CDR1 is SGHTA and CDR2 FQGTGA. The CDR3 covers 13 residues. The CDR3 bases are TGTGCCAGCAGCAAGCGGACCTACGATACGCAGTATTTT. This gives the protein CASSKRTYDTQYF.

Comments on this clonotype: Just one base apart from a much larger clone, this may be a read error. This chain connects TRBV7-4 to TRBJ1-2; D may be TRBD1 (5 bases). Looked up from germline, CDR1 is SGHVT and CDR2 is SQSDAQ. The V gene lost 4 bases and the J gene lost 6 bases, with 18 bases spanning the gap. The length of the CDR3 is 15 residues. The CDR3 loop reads CASSSRDHPNHGYTF. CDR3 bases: TGTGCCAGCAGCTCACGGGACCACCCCAACCATGGCTACACCTTC.

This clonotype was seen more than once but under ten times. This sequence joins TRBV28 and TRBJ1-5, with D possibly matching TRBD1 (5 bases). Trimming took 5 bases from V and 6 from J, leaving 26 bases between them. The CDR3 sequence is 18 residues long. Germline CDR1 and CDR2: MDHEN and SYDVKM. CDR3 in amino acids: CASSRGKSGPGLGQPQHF. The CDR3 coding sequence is TGTGCCAGCAGTCGTGGCAAATCGGGGCCAGGGTTGGGTCAGCCCCAGCATTTT. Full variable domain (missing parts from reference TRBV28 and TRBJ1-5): DVKVTQSSRYLVKRTGEKVFLECVQDMDHENMFWYRQDPGLGLRLIYFSYDVKMKEKGDIPEGYSVSREKKERFSLILESASTNQTSMYLCASSRGKSGPGLGQPQHFGDGTRLSIL.

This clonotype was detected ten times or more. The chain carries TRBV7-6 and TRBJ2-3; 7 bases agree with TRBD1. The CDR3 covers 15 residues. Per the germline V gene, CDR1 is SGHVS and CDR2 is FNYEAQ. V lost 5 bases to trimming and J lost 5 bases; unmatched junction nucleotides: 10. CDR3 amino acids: CASSKEQGPGDTQYF. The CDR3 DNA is TGTGCCAGCAGCAAAGAACAGGGGCCGGGAGATACGCAGTATTTT.

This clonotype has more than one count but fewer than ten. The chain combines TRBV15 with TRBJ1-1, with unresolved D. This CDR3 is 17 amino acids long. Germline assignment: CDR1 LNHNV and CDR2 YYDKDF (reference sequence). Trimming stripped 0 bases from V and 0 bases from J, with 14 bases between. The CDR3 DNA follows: TGTGCCACCAGCAGAGAGGGAGGGAGGAGTATGAACACTGAAGCTTTCTTT. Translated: CATSREGGRSMNTEAFF.

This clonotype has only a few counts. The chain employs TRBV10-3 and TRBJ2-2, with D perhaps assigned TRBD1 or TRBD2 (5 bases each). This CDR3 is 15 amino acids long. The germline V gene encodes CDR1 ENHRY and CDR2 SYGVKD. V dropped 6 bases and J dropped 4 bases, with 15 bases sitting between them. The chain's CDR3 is CAIRGPGLSTGELFF. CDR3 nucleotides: TGTGCCATCAGGGGACCGGGGCTTAGCACCGGGGAGCTGTTTTTT.

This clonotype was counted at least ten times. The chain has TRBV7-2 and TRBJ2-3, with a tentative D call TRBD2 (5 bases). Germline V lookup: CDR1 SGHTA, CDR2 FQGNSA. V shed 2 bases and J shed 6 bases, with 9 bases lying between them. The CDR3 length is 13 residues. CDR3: CASSLSPGDTQYF. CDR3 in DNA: TGTGCCAGCAGCTTAAGCCCGGGGGATACGCAGTATTTT.

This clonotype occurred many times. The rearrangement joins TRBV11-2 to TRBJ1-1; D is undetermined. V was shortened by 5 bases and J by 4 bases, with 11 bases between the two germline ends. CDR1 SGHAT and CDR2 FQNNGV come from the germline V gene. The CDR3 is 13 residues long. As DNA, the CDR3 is TGTGCCAGCAGCCTAACGGCAGTCACTGAAGCTTTCTTT. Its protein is CASSLTAVTEAFF.

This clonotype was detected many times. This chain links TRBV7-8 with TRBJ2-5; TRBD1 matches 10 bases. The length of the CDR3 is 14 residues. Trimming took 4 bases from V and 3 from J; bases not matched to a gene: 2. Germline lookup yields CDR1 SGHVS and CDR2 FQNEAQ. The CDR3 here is CASSWGQGKETQYF. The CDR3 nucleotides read TGTGCCAGCAGCTGGGGACAGGGGAAAGAGACCCAGTACTTC.

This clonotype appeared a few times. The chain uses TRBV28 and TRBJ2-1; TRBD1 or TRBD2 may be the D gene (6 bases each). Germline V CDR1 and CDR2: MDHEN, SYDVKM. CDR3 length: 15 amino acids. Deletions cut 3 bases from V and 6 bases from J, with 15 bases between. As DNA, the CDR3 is TGTGCCAGCAGTTTCGTCGGGGGCGCAGGCAATGAGCAGTTCTTC. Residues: CASSFVGGAGNEQFF.